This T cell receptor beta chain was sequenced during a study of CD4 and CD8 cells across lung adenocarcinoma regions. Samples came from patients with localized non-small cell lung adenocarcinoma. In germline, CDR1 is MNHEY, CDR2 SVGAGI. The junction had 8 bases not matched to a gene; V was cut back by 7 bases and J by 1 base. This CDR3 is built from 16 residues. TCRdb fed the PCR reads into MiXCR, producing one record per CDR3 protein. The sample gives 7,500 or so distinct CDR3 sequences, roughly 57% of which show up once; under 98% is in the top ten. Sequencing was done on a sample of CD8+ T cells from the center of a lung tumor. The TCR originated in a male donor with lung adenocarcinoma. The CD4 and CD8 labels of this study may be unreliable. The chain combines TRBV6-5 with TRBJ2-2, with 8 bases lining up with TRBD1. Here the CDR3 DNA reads TGTGCCAGCACTTTCGCCGGGACAGGGAACACCGGGGAGCTGTTTTTT. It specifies CASTFAGTGNTGELFF.